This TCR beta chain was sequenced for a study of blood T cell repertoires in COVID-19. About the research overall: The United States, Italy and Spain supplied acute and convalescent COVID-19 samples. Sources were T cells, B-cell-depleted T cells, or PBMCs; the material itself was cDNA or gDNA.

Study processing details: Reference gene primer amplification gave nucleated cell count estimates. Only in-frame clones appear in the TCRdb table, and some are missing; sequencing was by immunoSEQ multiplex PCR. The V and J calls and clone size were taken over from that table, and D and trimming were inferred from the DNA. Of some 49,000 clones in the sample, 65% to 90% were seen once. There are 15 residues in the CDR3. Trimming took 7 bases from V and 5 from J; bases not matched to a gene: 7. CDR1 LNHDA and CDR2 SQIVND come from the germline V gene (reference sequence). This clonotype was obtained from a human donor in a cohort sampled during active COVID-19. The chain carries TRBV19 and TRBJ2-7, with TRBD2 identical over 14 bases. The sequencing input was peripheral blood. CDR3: CASTEGLAGVNEQYF. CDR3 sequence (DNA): TGTGCCAGTACCGAGGGACTAGCGGGAGTCAACGAGCAGTACTTC.